This T cell receptor (beta chain) comes out of a study of technical replicates of blood from a handful of donors. The germline V gene has CDR1 MNHEY and CDR2 SMNVEV (reference sequence). The CDR3 sequence is 15 residues long. V lost 8 bases to trimming and J lost 8 bases, with 21 bases between them. The data were produced by immunoSEQ multiplex PCR, yet TCRdb's version contains in-frame clones alone and is incomplete. Here the sample spans roughly 60,000 clones, just under 90% being singletons. Sequencing used PBMCs. The sequence came from a human donor in good health. Some clones in this sample may be carry-over from other donors' samples. The chain links TRBV27 to TRBJ2-2; the D is unclear. This CDR3 reads CASSLQTPPNGELFF. For the CDR3, the DNA is TGTGCCAGCTCTCTACAGACACCACCCAATGGGGAGCTGTTTTTT.